This TCR beta chain was retrieved from a study of shared clonotypes between healthy human individuals. The overall study: A donor's plate count was three for CD4 naive and three for CD4 memory; CD8 naive had two and CD8 memory one. Overall study findings and caveats: When naive CD4 clonotypes were compared across several donors, 4% to 6.5% were shared.

Worth noting for this clone: Antigen unknown.

For sorted subsets, roughly 210 ng DNA per replicate equaled 30,000 or so T cell genomes. Produced via immunoSEQ multiplex PCR; TCRdb's table is partial and in-frame only. The table shows about 2 million clones, with approximately 94% occurring only once. CD45RO-negative CD8 cells positively selected for CCR7 made up the naive population, which excluded terminally differentiated effector memory CD45RA+ cells. The origin of this receptor is a man aged 18-30 years in good health. What was sequenced was naive CD8+ T cells sorted from blood.

CDR3 region: CASSLWDRGEEKLFF. The CDR3 DNA reads as TGTGCCAGCAGTTTATGGGACAGGGGGGAGGAAAAACTGTTTTTT. The chain links TRBV28 to TRBJ1-4; 10 bases align to TRBD1. The V and J ends lost 0 bases and 8 bases, in that order; junction bases with no gene match: 3. CDR1 is MDHEN, CDR2 SYDVKM, per germline. This CDR3 spans 15 amino acids.